Each of the 17 T cell receptor beta chains below was sequenced from the same sample in a study of T cells of healthy individuals (dated by TCRdb to the late 2010s). The library relied on 5' RACE. For sequencing, an Illumina MiSeq was employed. TCRdb cleaned the public reads at Q25 with fastp, built clones with MiXCR and kept in-frame beta chains. Rows matching on CDR3 protein sequence are summarized as one entry with the most common DNA and genes. In this sample the table shows around 83,000 distinct CDR3 sequences, about 4.8% of which occur a single time. The top ten clonotypes cover 6.5% to 8% of the sample. These receptors originate from a female donor in good health.

This clonotype was seen many times. The rearrangement links TRBV6-5 to TRBJ2-1, with 9 nucleotides matching TRBD1. The J segment lost 0 bases and the V segment lost 5 bases, leaving 5 bases of the junction unmatched. In germline, CDR1 is MNHEY, CDR2 SVGAGI. The CDR3 contains 16 residues. The CDR3 DNA follows: TGTGCCAGCAGTCTCGGGACAGGGAGCTCCTACAATGAGCAGTTCTTC. Protein sequence: CASSLGTGSSYNEQFF.

This clonotype was recorded at least ten times. The V gene is TRBV6-5, the J gene TRBJ2-4; possible D gene TRBD1, 6 bases. The germline V and J ends were trimmed by 8 bases and 1 base, with 12 bases remaining between them. This CDR3 region has 14 residues. CDR1 MNHEY and CDR2 SVGAGI come from the germline V gene. The CDR3 DNA reads TGTGCCAGCGGGCAGGGGAACGCCAAAAACATTCAGTACTTC. Translated: CASGQGNAKNIQYF.

This clonotype showed up just a few times. The chain has TRBV5-1 and TRBJ1-1, with D possibly being TRBD1 (5 bases). The CDR3 is made up of 15 amino acids. Trimming stripped 4 bases from V and 6 bases from J, with 19 bases between. Germline V CDR1 and CDR2: SGHRS, YFSETQ. The CDR3 loop is CASSRTGTDRPEAFF. Here the CDR3 DNA reads TGCGCCAGCAGCCGGACGGGGACGGACCGCCCTGAAGCTTTCTTT. Filled out from reference TRBV5-1 and TRBJ1-1, the complete variable domain reads KAGVTQTPRYLIKTRGQQVTLSCSPISGHRSVSWYQQTPGQGLQFLFEYFSETQRNKGNFPGRFSGRQFSNSRSEMNVSTLELGDSALYLCASSRTGTDRPEAFFGQGTRLTVV.

The rearrangement uses TRBV5-1 and TRBJ2-5; 7 bases align to TRBD1. The V gene's germline CDR1 is SGHRS and CDR2 YFSETQ. The CDR3 spans 16 residues. V trimming: 1 base; J trimming: 9 bases; junction bases outside the gene matches: 15. CDR3 residues: CASSLPYRDSHGAQYF. CDR3 sequence (DNA): TGCGCCAGCAGCTTGCCTTACCGGGACAGCCATGGGGCCCAGTACTTC.

Many counts were recorded for this clonotype. The gene calls are TRBV27 and TRBJ1-1, with a tentative D call TRBD1 (5 bases). Between the trimmed V and J ends, which lost 6 bases and 4 bases, there was a span of 18 bases. This CDR3 has 15 residues. CDR1 and CDR2 (germline): MNHEY, SMNVEV (reference sequence). This chain's CDR3 is CASSRQDGRVTEAFF. CDR3 nucleotides: TGTGCCAGCAGCCGACAAGACGGCAGGGTCACTGAAGCTTTCTTT.

The sample holds many counts of this clonotype. The V call is TRBV12-3 or TRBV12-4, the J call TRBJ2-3, with D unclear. This CDR3 comprises 11 residues. V was shortened by 7 bases and J by 2 bases, with 4 bases between the two germline ends. CDR3: CASTNTDTQYF. For the CDR3, the DNA is TGTGCCAGCACAAACACAGATACGCAGTATTTT.

V usage is TRBV7-3 and J usage is TRBJ2-1, with TRBD2 matching over 9 bases. From germline, CDR1 is SGHTA and CDR2 FQGTGA. The CDR3 is 19 residues long. Trimming cost V 1 base and J 0 bases; bases outside gene matches: 10. The CDR3 DNA sequence: TGTGCCAGCAGCTTAAGATTGACTAGCGGAGACCCCTCCTACAATGAGCAGTTCTTC. The encoded protein is CASSLRLTSGDPSYNEQFF.

The chain employs TRBV7-8 and TRBJ1-4; D is possibly TRBD1 (5 bases). The germline V and J ends were trimmed by 1 base and 4 bases, with 10 bases remaining between them. The CDR3 loop spans 15 amino acids. CDR1 and CDR2 from the germline V gene are SGHVS and FQNEAQ. In nucleotides, the CDR3 is TGTGCCAGCAGCTTAGGCCGACAGCTTAATGAAAAACTGTTTTTT. Translation gives CASSLGRQLNEKLFF. The whole variable domain, filled in from reference TRBV7-8 and TRBJ1-4, reads GAGVSQSPRYKVAKRGQDVALRCDPISGHVSLFWYQQALGQGPEFLTYFQNEAQLDKSGLPSDRFFAERPEGSVSTLKIQRTQQEDSAVYLCASSLGRQLNEKLFFGSGTQLSVL.

This clonotype has ten or more counts. The chain recombines TRBV6-1 with TRBJ2-1; D unclear. The germline CDR1 and CDR2 sequences are MNHNS and SASEGT. The CDR3 extends over 12 amino acids. Trimming pared 3 bases from V and 4 bases from J, leaving 4 bases between. The CDR3 nucleotides read TGTGCCAGCAGTGATTTGTACAATGAGCAGTTCTTC. Amino acids: CASSDLYNEQFF.

This clonotype has ten or more counts. The rearrangement uses TRBV7-2 and TRBJ1-5; D is unclear. Trimming left V 5 bases short and J 6 bases short, with 11 bases between. Germline V gene lookup returns CDR1 SGHTA and CDR2 FQGNSA. The CDR3 spans 13 residues. CDR3 amino acids: CASSPHKGQPQHF. Written as DNA, the CDR3 is TGTGCCAGCAGCCCCCATAAGGGTCAGCCCCAGCATTTT. Filled out from reference TRBV7-2 and TRBJ1-5, the complete variable domain reads GAGVSQSPSNKVTEKGKDVELRCDPISGHTALYWYRQSLGQGLEFLIYFQGNSAPDKSGLPSDRFSAERTGGSVSTLTIQRTQQEDSAVYLCASSPHKGQPQHFGDGTRLSIL.

This clonotype was picked up a small number of times. The chain has TRBV12-3 or TRBV12-4 and TRBJ1-5; 7 bases match TRBD1. There are 15 residues in the CDR3. Unmatched junction bases numbered 7, after V lost 3 bases and J lost 5 bases. This CDR3 reads CASSFGTAGDQPQHF. The CDR3, as DNA: TGTGCCAGCAGTTTCGGGACAGCAGGGGATCAGCCCCAGCATTTT.

This clonotype was observed at least ten times. This sequence joins TRBV10-3 and TRBJ1-2, with TRBD1 matching 10 bases. V was clipped by 8 bases and J by 2 bases; unmatched bases: 5. The CDR3 has 14 amino acids. Germline lookup yields CDR1 ENHRY and CDR2 SYGVKD. The CDR3 region has the DNA TGTGCCATCGGGGGGGACAGGGGAAACTATGGCTACACCTTC. Its protein is CAIGGDRGNYGYTF.

This clonotype was seen at least ten times. The rearrangement joins TRBV2 to TRBJ2-3; D is unclear. Deletions cut 4 bases from V and 7 bases from J, with 6 bases between. This CDR3 is 11 amino acids long. Germline V gene lookup returns CDR1 SNHLY and CDR2 FYNNEI. CDR3 nucleotide sequence: TGTGCCAGCAGTGTGAGCTATACGCAGTATTTT. Translating it yields CASSVSYTQYF.

The chain carries TRBV7-2 and TRBJ2-1, with TRBD2 matching 9 bases. The CDR3 totals 17 residues. Germline lookup yields CDR1 SGHTA and CDR2 FQGNSA. V shed 4 bases, J shed 9 bases, and the junction held 16 bases outside the gene matches. CDR3 loop: CASSSYPSGVGPGEQFF. As DNA, the CDR3 is TGTGCCAGCAGCTCGTACCCTAGCGGGGTTGGTCCGGGTGAGCAGTTCTTC.

This clonotype was seen many times. The chain joins TRBV2 to TRBJ2-1; possible D gene TRBD2, 6 bases. This CDR3 has 16 residues. Between the trimmed V and J ends, which lost 10 bases and 0 bases, there was a span of 19 bases. CDR1 and CDR2 from the germline V gene are SNHLY and FYNNEI. CDR3 coding DNA: TGTGCCACCTCTGGGGGACTTAGGAGCTCCTACAATGAGCAGTTCTTC. Its translation is CATSGGLRSSYNEQFF.

This clonotype appeared many times. The chain is built from TRBV29-1 and TRBJ1-1, with a tentative D call TRBD1 (6 bases). V shed 3 bases and J shed 1 base, with 9 bases lying between them. The germline CDR1 and CDR2 sequences are SQVTM and ANQGSEA. The CDR3 runs 13 residues. DNA for the CDR3: TGCAGCGTTGACGCAGGGGAGAACACTGAAGCTTTCTTT. It specifies CSVDAGENTEAFF.

This clonotype was seen a handful of times. The genes are TRBV4-3 and TRBJ1-4, with D unresolved. In germline, CDR1 is LGHNA, CDR2 YSLEER. Trimming took off 0 bases at V and 8 bases at J, with 16 bases between the two ends. The CDR3 has 16 residues. DNA of the CDR3: TGCGCCAGCAGCCAAGATATGGCCTTCGACCGGGAAAAACTGTTTTTT. It encodes CASSQDMAFDREKLFF.